This T cell receptor beta chain originates from a study of technical replicates of blood from a handful of donors. Clones were read by immunoSEQ multiplex PCR, and TCRdb kept only the in-frame ones, dropping some. The repertoire holds tens of thousands of clones, roughly 92% seen once, with roughly 0.4% in the top ten. Germline V gene data show CDR1 as SGHAT and CDR2 as FQNNGV. V shed 5 bases, J shed 6 bases, and the junction held 11 bases outside the gene matches. CDR3 length: 17 residues. The sequencing input was T cells isolated from PBMCs. This sequence joins TRBV11-2 and TRBJ2-1; TRBD2 aligns across 12 bases. The sequence was obtained from a human donor in good health. The CDR3 here is CASSPERASGRANEQFF. The DNA of the CDR3 is TGTGCCAGCAGCCCCGAGAGGGCTAGCGGGAGGGCCAATGAGCAGTTCTTC.